These T cell receptor beta chains were read from a single sample in a study of T-cell reconstitution after alpha-beta-depleted transplantation in children. Via MiXCR, TCRdb re-called the PCR reads, giving one row per CDR3 protein. The sample lists 670,000 or so distinct CDR3 sequences, 10% to 15% seen once, with 0.79% in the top ten. Source: PBMCs, taken before TCRalphabeta/CD19-depleted stem cell transplant. The receptors originated from a girl aged 2 to 10 with congenital amegakaryocytic thrombocytopenia, due to receive a stem cell transplant. Both conserved end residues are part of each CDR3. D genes are given only for firm matches. Part of the rows lack a size; the others show once, few, many or a class for expanded clones.

CDR3: CASSQGGGGTYNEQFF
DNA: TGCGCCAGCAGCCAAGGTGGGGGCGGGACCTACAATGAGCAGTTCTTC
size: many
J: TRBJ2-1
D: -
V: TRBV4-1

CDR3: CASSFRDLVFTDTQYF
DNA: TGTGCCAGCAGCTTCCGGGACTTGGTTTTTACAGATACGCAGTATTTT
size: many
J: TRBJ2-3
D: -
V: TRBV7-6

CDR3: CSAAGLAYTDTQYF
DNA: TGCAGTGCTGCAGGACTAGCGTATACAGATACGCAGTATTTT
size: -
J: TRBJ2-3
D: TRBD2
V: TRBV20-1

CDR3: CATSDKPHTQYF
DNA: TGTGCCACCAGTGATAAGCCCCATACGCAGTATTTT
size: many
J: TRBJ2-3
D: -
V: TRBV24-1

CDR3: CASNRGGETQYF
DNA: TGTGCCAGCAACAGGGGGGGCGAGACCCAGTACTTC
size: -
J: TRBJ2-5
D: -
V: TRBV14

CDR3: CASSLGQLFYEQYF
DNA: TGCGCCAGCAGCTTGGGACAACTTTTTTACGAGCAGTACTTC
size: many
J: TRBJ2-7
D: -
V: TRBV5-1

CDR3: CASSLYGYNEQFF
DNA: TGTGCCAGCAGTTTATACGGATACAATGAGCAGTTCTTC
size: many
J: TRBJ2-1
D: -
V: TRBV12-3/TRBV12-4

CDR3: CASSLGGPGQETQYF
DNA: TGCGCCAGCAGCTTGGGCGGACCGGGGCAAGAGACCCAGTACTTC
size: many
J: TRBJ2-5
D: -
V: TRBV5-1

CDR3: CASRKVLSSYNSPLHF
DNA: TGTGCCAGCCGAAAGGTCCTGAGCTCCTATAATTCACCCCTCCACTTT
size: few
J: TRBJ1-6
D: -
V: TRBV12-3/TRBV12-4

CDR3: CASSQEIAEAFF
DNA: TGTGCCAGCAGCCAAGAGATCGCTGAAGCTTTCTTT
size: once
J: TRBJ1-1
D: -
V: TRBV14

CDR3: CASSPGDMRDYTF
DNA: TGCGCCAGCAGCCCAGGGGATATGAGGGACTACACCTTC
size: -
J: TRBJ1-2
D: -
V: TRBV5-1

CDR3: CSVALERTTPNTGELFF
DNA: TGCAGCGTTGCCCTAGAACGGACAACTCCGAACACCGGGGAGCTGTTTTTT
size: many
J: TRBJ2-2
D: -
V: TRBV29-1

CDR3: CASTGAGAYNEQFF
DNA: TGTGCCAGCACAGGGGCAGGGGCGTACAATGAGCAGTTCTTC
size: few
J: TRBJ2-1
D: -
V: TRBV7-9

CDR3: CASSLVVDLSSYNEQFF
DNA: TGCGCCAGCAGCTTGGTAGTGGATCTGAGCTCCTACAATGAGCAGTTCTTC
size: few
J: TRBJ2-1
D: -
V: TRBV5-1

CDR3: CASSFPGLSIGELFF
DNA: TGTGCCAGCAGCTTTCCGGGACTTTCGATAGGGGAGCTGTTTTTT
size: -
J: TRBJ2-2
D: -
V: TRBV5-8

CDR3: CSASVGDYQPQHF
DNA: TGCAGTGCTTCTGTCGGAGATTATCAGCCCCAGCATTTT
size: few
J: TRBJ1-5
D: -
V: TRBV20-1

CDR3: CASSYWGWPRGNQPQHF
DNA: TGTGCCAGCAGTTACTGGGGCTGGCCTAGGGGCAATCAGCCCCAGCATTTT
size: many
J: TRBJ1-5
D: -
V: TRBV6-2/TRBV6-3

CDR3: CSARGSLSYEQYF
DNA: TGCAGTGCTAGGGGTAGCCTCTCCTACGAGCAGTACTTC
size: many
J: TRBJ2-7
D: -
V: TRBV20-1

CDR3: CASSPLAGDTGELFF
DNA: TGTGCCAGCAGCCCACTAGCGGGAGATACCGGGGAGCTGTTTTTT
size: few
J: TRBJ2-2
D: TRBD2
V: TRBV3-1

CDR3: CASGKLDTDTQYF
DNA: TGTGCCAGCGGAAAACTAGACACAGATACGCAGTATTTT
size: many
J: TRBJ2-3
D: -
V: TRBV12-3/TRBV12-4

CDR3: CASSLAFVGRETQYF
DNA: TGTGCCAGCAGCTTAGCGTTCGTGGGAAGGGAGACCCAGTACTTC
size: -
J: TRBJ2-5
D: -
V: TRBV11-2

CDR3: CSGARANTDTQYF
DNA: TGCAGCGGGGCTAGGGCTAATACAGATACGCAGTATTTT
size: many
J: TRBJ2-3
D: -
V: TRBV20-1

CDR3: CASRPQRDPTDTQYF
DNA: TGTGCCAGCAGACCCCAGCGGGACCCCACAGATACGCAGTATTTT
size: few
J: TRBJ2-3
D: TRBD2
V: TRBV6-1

CDR3: CASSPQGQSYEQYF
DNA: TGTGCCAGCAGCCCACAGGGTCAATCCTACGAGCAGTACTTC
size: -
J: TRBJ2-7
D: -
V: TRBV7-9

CDR3: CASSFLSVQPQHF
DNA: TGTGCCAGCAGCTTTCTATCTGTGCAGCCCCAGCATTTT
size: many
J: TRBJ1-5
D: -
V: TRBV7-2

CDR3: CALLGGTEDDEQYF
DNA: TGCGCCCTCCTCGGCGGGACAGAGGATGACGAGCAGTACTTC
size: -
J: TRBJ2-7
D: -
V: TRBV5-1

CDR3: CASSPAGTPTF
DNA: TGTGCCAGCAGCCCAGCCGGGACCCCGACCTTC
size: -
J: TRBJ1-2
D: -
V: TRBV12-3/TRBV12-4

CDR3: CASSSHNNEDTQYF
DNA: TGCGCCAGCAGCTCACACAATAATGAAGATACGCAGTATTTT
size: many
J: TRBJ2-3
D: -
V: TRBV5-1

CDR3: CASSLGYGAKNIQYF
DNA: TGTGCCAGCAGCCTGGGATATGGGGCCAAAAACATTCAGTACTTC
size: many
J: TRBJ2-4
D: -
V: TRBV6-1

CDR3: CASSLSPQFYEQYF
DNA: TGTGCCAGCAGCTTATCGCCCCAGTTTTACGAGCAGTACTTC
size: many
J: TRBJ2-7
D: -
V: TRBV7-2

CDR3: CSAPSPLLVLVRSGNEQFF
DNA: TGCAGTGCGCCGTCCCCCCTACTGGTACTGGTCAGGTCAGGGAATGAGCAGTTCTTC
size: -
J: TRBJ2-1
D: -
V: TRBV20-1

CDR3: CASSYRRHYGYTF
DNA: TGTGCCAGCAGCTACAGGCGTCACTATGGCTACACCTTC
size: -
J: TRBJ1-2
D: -
V: TRBV14

CDR3: CATSRGSGTGANVLTF
DNA: TGTGCCACCAGCAGAGGAAGCGGTACTGGGGCCAACGTCCTGACTTTC
size: many
J: TRBJ2-6
D: -
V: TRBV15

CDR3: CASSPIRASYEQYF
DNA: TGCGCCAGCAGCCCCATAAGGGCTTCCTACGAGCAGTACTTC
size: many
J: TRBJ2-7
D: -
V: TRBV5-1

CDR3: CASSDRGPRYGYTF
DNA: TGTGCCAGTAGCGACAGGGGGCCTCGGTATGGCTACACCTTC
size: -
J: TRBJ1-2
D: TRBD1
V: TRBV19

CDR3: CASSYGDGIDEQFF
DNA: TGTGCCAGCAGTTACGGAGATGGTATCGATGAGCAGTTCTTC
size: many
J: TRBJ2-1
D: -
V: TRBV6-5

CDR3: CASSYGGTSEYNEQFF
DNA: TGTGCCAGCAGTTACGGGGGGACTAGCGAGTACAATGAGCAGTTCTTC
size: many
J: TRBJ2-1
D: TRBD2
V: TRBV6-5

CDR3: CSARGSSGYEQYF
DNA: TGCAGTGCTAGAGGTAGTAGTGGCTACGAGCAGTACTTC
size: few
J: TRBJ2-7
D: -
V: TRBV20-1

CDR3: CANRDGGNTIYF
DNA: TGTGCCAACCGGGACGGTGGAAACACCATATATTTT
size: few
J: TRBJ1-3
D: -
V: TRBV12-3/TRBV12-4

CDR3: CASSSVIVTEAFF
DNA: TGTGCCAGCAGCTCCGTTATCGTTACTGAAGCTTTCTTT
size: few
J: TRBJ1-1
D: -
V: TRBV11-2

CDR3: CASIRMGVRKTVNNSPLHF
DNA: TGTGCCAGCATTCGCATGGGGGTTCGCAAGACGGTGAATAATTCACCCCTCCACTTT
size: -
J: TRBJ1-6
D: -
V: TRBV6-1

CDR3: CASRVPPGLAGNANTGELFF
DNA: TGTGCCAGCAGAGTACCCCCGGGACTAGCGGGAAACGCGAACACCGGGGAGCTGTTTTTT
size: -
J: TRBJ2-2
D: TRBD2
V: TRBV25-1

CDR3: CASSFQLAGVLFF
DNA: TGTGCCAGCAGCTTCCAGCTGGCCGGGGTGCTGTTTTTT
size: -
J: TRBJ2-2
D: -
V: TRBV7-8

CDR3: CASSGRDFRAHMNTEAFF
DNA: TGTGCCAGCAGCGGCAGGGACTTCCGGGCCCATATGAACACTGAAGCTTTCTTT
size: few
J: TRBJ1-1
D: -
V: TRBV5-5

CDR3: CASSLLGNPSDGYTF
DNA: TGCGCCAGCAGCTTGTTGGGGAACCCTTCTGATGGCTACACCTTC
size: few
J: TRBJ1-2
D: -
V: TRBV5-1

CDR3: CASSPGGQYTEAFF
DNA: TGTGCCAGTAGTCCAGGGGGCCAGTACACTGAAGCTTTCTTT
size: few
J: TRBJ1-1
D: TRBD1
V: TRBV19

CDR3: CASSPPGRLNNEQFF
DNA: TGTGCCAGCAGCCCCCCGGGACGCCTAAACAATGAGCAGTTCTTC
size: few
J: TRBJ2-1
D: -
V: TRBV7-9

CDR3: CASSFGRPYGYTF
DNA: TGTGCCAGCAGTTTTGGCAGACCGTATGGCTACACCTTC
size: many
J: TRBJ1-2
D: -
V: TRBV12-3/TRBV12-4

CDR3: CAISETGVETQYF
DNA: TGTGCCATCAGTGAGACAGGTGTAGAGACCCAGTACTTC
size: many
J: TRBJ2-5
D: -
V: TRBV10-3

CDR3: CASSFETSGFTDTQYF
DNA: TGTGCCAGCAGTTTCGAGACTAGCGGTTTCACAGATACGCAGTATTTT
size: many
J: TRBJ2-3
D: TRBD2
V: TRBV12-3/TRBV12-4

CDR3: CASSQDGPYNEQFF
DNA: TGTGCCAGCAGCCAAGATGGGCCTTACAATGAGCAGTTCTTC
size: -
J: TRBJ2-1
D: -
V: TRBV3-1

CDR3: CSASWGNNEQFF
DNA: TGCAGTGCTAGTTGGGGAAACAATGAGCAGTTCTTC
size: many
J: TRBJ2-1
D: -
V: TRBV20-1

CDR3: CSASYSEDTQYF
DNA: TGCAGTGCTAGCTATAGTGAAGATACGCAGTATTTT
size: many
J: TRBJ2-3
D: -
V: TRBV20-1

CDR3: CASSFRLASQETQYF
DNA: TGTGCCAGCAGTTTCCGACTAGCGAGCCAAGAGACCCAGTACTTC
size: many
J: TRBJ2-5
D: TRBD2
V: TRBV12-3/TRBV12-4

CDR3: CSARDPGLAGVLEQYF
DNA: TGCAGTGCTAGAGACCCCGGACTAGCGGGAGTGCTCGAGCAGTACTTC
size: few
J: TRBJ2-7
D: TRBD2
V: TRBV20-1